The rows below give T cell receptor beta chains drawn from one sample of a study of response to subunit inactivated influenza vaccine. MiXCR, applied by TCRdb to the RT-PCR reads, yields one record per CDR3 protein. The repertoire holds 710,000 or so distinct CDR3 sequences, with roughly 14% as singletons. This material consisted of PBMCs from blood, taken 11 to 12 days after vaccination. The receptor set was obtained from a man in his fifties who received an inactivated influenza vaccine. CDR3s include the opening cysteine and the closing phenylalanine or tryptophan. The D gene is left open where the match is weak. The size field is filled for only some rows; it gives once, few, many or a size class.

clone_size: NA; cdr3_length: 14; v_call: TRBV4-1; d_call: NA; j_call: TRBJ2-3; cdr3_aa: CASSQDRRQDTQYF; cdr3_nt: TGCGCCAGCAGCCAAGATCGTAGGCAAGATACGCAGTATTTT
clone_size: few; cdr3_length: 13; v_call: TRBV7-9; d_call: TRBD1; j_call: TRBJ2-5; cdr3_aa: CATSGQGGETQYF; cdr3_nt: TGTGCCACCTCGGGACAGGGTGGCGAGACCCAGTACTTC
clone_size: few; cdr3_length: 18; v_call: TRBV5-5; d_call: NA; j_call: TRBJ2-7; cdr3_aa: CASSLGFLQDYRSYEQYF; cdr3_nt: TGTGCCAGCAGCCTGGGGTTTCTCCAGGACTACCGATCCTACGAGCAGTACTTC
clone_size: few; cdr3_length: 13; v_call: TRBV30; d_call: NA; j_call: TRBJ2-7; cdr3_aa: CAWSLPGGNEQYF; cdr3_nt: TGTGCCTGGAGTCTTCCAGGGGGGAACGAGCAGTACTTC
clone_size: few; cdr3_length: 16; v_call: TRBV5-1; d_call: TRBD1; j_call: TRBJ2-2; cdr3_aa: CASRNTGTANTGELFF; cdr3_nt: TGCGCCAGCAGGAATACCGGGACAGCGAACACCGGGGAGCTGTTTTTT
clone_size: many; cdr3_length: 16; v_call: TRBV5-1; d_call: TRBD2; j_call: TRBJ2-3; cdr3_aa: CASSPRTSGVTDTQYF; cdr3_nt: TGCGCCAGCAGCCCACGGACTAGCGGGGTCACAGATACGCAGTATTTT
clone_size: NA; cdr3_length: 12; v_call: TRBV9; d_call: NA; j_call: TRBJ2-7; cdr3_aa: CASSIGEREQYF; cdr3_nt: TGTGCCAGCAGCATAGGGGAACGCGAGCAGTACTTC
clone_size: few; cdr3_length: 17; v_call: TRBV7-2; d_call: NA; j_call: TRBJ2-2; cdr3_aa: CASTPAGAARNTGELFF; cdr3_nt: TGTGCCAGCACCCCCGCAGGGGCAGCGCGAAACACCGGGGAGCTGTTTTTT
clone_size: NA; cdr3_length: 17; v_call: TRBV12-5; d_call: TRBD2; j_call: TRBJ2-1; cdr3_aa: CASGFASMTAGGGEQFF; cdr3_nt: TGTGCTAGTGGTTTTGCATCAATGACGGCGGGAGGAGGTGAGCAGTTCTTC
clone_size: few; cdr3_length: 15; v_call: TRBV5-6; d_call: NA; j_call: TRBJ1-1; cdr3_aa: CASSLRDLRQSEAFF; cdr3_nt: TGTGCCAGCAGCTTAAGGGACCTACGACAGTCTGAAGCTTTCTTT
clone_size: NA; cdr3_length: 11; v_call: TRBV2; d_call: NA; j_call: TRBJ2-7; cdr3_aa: CASGVGYEQYF; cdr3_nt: TGTGCCAGCGGGGTTGGTTACGAGCAGTACTTC
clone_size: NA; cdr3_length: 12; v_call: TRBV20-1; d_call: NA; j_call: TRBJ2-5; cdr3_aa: CSAMLSQETQYF; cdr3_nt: TGCAGTGCTATGCTCTCCCAAGAGACCCAGTACTTC
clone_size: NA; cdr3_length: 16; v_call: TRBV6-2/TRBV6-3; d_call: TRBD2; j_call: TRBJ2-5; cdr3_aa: CASSSSTSGSRETQYF; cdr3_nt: TGTGCCAGCAGTTCTTCAACTAGCGGGAGTAGGGAGACCCAGTACTTC
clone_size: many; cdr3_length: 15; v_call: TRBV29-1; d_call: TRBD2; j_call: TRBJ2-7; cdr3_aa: CSVELRLAASYEQYF; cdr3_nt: TGCAGCGTTGAATTACGACTAGCGGCCTCCTACGAGCAGTACTTC
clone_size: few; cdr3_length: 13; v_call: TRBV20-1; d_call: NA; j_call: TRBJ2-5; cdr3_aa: CSARDLGQETQYF; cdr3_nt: TGCAGTGCTAGAGATTTGGGGCAAGAGACCCAGTACTTC
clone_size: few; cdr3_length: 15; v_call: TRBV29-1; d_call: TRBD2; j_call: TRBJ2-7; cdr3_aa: CSAQLAGRSSYEQYF; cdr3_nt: TGCAGCGCCCAGTTAGCGGGAAGGAGCTCCTACGAGCAGTACTTC
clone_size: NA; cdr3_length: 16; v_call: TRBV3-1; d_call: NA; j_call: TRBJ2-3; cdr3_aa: CASSQIAGAYSDTQYF; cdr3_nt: TGTGCCAGCAGCCAAATTGCGGGGGCCTACTCAGATACGCAGTATTTT
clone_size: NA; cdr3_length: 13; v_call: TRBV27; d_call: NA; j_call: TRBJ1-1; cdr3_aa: CASKKLGRTEAFF; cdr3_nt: TGTGCCAGCAAAAAGTTGGGAAGAACTGAAGCTTTCTTT
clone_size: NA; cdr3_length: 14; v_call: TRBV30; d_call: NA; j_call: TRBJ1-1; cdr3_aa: CAWRGQGRDTEAFF; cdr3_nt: TGTGCCTGGAGGGGCCAAGGACGGGACACTGAAGCTTTCTTT
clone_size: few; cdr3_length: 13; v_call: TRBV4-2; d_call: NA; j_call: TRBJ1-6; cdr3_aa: CASSQDKDSPLHF; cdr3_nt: TGTGCCAGCAGCCAAGATAAGGATTCACCCCTCCACTTT
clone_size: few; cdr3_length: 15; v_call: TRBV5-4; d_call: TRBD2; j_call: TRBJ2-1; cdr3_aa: CASSFLAGDYNEQFF; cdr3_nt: TGTGCCAGCAGCTTCCTAGCGGGGGATTACAATGAGCAGTTCTTC
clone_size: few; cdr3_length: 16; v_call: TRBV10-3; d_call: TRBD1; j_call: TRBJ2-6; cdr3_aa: CAISPGTGTGANVLTF; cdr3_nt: TGTGCCATCAGTCCCGGGACAGGGACTGGGGCCAACGTCCTGACTTTC
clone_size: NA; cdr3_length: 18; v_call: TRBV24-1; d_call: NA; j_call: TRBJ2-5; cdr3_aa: CATSIRTDRFWDQETQYF; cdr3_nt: TGTGCCACCAGTATCCGGACAGATCGTTTCTGGGATCAAGAGACCCAGTACTTC
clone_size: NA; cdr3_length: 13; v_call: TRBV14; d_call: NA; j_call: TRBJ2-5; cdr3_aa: CASSQERGETQYF; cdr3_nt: TGTGCCAGCAGCCAAGAACGAGGGGAGACCCAGTACTTC
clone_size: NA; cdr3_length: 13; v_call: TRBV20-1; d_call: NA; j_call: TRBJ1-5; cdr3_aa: CSCSRWSNQPQHF; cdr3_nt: TGCAGCTGCTCAAGGTGGAGCAATCAGCCCCAGCATTTT
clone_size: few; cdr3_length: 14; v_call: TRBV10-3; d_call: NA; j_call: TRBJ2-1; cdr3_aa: CAMGRDLFNTEQFF; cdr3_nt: TGTGCCATGGGGCGTGACCTTTTTAACACCGAGCAGTTCTTC
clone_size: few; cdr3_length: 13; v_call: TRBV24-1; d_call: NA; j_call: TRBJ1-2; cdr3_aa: CATSDLQGDGYTF; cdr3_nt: TGTGCCACCAGTGATTTGCAAGGGGATGGCTACACCTTC
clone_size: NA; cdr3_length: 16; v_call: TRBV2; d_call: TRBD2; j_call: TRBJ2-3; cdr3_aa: CASSEIGTSGTDTQYF; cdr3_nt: TGTGCCAGCAGTGAAATTGGGACTAGCGGAACAGATACGCAGTATTTT
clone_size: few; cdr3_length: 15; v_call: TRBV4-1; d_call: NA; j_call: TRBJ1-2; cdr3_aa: CASSQVGPSVYGYTF; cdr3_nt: TGCGCCAGCAGCCAAGTTGGGCCTTCTGTCTATGGCTACACCTTC
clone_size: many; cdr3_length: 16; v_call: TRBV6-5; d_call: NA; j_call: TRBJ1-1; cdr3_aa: CASSYGQKTRATEAFF; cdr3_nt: TGTGCCAGCAGTTATGGTCAGAAAACCAGGGCCACTGAAGCTTTCTTT
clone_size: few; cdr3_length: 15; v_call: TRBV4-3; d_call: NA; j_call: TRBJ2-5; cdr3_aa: CASSQDGRPPETQYF; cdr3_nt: TGCGCCAGCAGCCAAGATGGCCGGCCCCCAGAGACCCAGTACTTC
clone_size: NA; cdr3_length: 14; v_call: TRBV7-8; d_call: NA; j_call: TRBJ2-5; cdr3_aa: CASSSDMGTETQYF; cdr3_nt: TGTGCCAGCAGCTCGGACATGGGGACAGAGACCCAGTACTTC
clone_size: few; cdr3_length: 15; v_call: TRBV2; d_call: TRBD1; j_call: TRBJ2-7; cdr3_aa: CASSDPGQGSYEQYF; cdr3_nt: TGTGCCAGCAGCGATCCGGGACAGGGGTCCTACGAGCAGTACTTC
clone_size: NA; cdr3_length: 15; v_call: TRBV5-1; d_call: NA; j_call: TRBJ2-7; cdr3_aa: CASSLAAGRYDEQYF; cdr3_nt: TGCGCCAGCAGCTTGGCGGCGGGAAGGTACGACGAGCAGTACTTC
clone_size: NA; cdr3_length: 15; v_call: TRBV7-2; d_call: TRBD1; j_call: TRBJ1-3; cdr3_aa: CASSAAGGVGNTIYF; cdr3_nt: TGTGCCAGCAGCGCCGCAGGGGGTGTTGGAAACACCATATATTTT
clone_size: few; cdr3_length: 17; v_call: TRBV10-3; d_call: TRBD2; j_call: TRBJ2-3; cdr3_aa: CAISDVLAGGLTDTQYF; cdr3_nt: TGTGCCATCAGTGACGTCCTAGCGGGGGGGCTCACAGATACGCAGTATTTT
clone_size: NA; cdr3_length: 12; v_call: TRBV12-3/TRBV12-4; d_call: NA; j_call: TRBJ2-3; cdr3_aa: CASSLSLGTQYF; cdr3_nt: TGTGCCAGCAGTTTATCTTTGGGTACGCAGTATTTT
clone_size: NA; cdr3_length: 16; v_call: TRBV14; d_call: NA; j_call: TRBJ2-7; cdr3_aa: CASSQGPQGRTYEQYF; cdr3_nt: TGTGCCAGCAGCCAAGGCCCACAGGGGAGGACCTACGAGCAGTACTTC
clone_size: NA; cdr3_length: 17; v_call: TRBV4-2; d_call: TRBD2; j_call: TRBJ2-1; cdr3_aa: CASSQDPASGRYNEQFF; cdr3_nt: TGTGCCAGCAGCCAAGATCCCGCTAGCGGGAGGTACAATGAGCAGTTCTTC
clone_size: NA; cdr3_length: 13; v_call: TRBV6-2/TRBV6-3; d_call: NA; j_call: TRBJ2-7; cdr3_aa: CASSYSRLYEQYF; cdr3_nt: TGTGCCAGCAGTTACTCGAGACTCTACGAGCAGTACTTC
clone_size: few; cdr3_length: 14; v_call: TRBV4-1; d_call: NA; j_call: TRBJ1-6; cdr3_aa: CASSQVTEGSPLHF; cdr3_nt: TGCGCCAGCAGCCAAGTCACGGAAGGATCACCCCTCCACTTT
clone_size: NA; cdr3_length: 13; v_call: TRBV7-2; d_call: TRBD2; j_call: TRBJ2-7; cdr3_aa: CASGLGGRREQYF; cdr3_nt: TGTGCCAGCGGCCTAGGCGGGAGGCGCGAGCAGTACTTC
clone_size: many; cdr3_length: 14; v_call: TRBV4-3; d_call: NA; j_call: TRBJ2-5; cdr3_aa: CASSQGLKQETQYF; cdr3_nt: TGCGCCAGCAGCCAAGGACTTAAACAAGAGACCCAGTACTTC
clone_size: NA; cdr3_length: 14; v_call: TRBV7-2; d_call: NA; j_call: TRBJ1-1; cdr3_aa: CASSSRDPSTEAFF; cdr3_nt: TGTGCCAGCAGCTCCAGGGACCCCTCCACTGAAGCTTTCTTT
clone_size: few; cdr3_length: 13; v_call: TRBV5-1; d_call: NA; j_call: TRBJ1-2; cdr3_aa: CASSPGTPYGYTF; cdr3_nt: TGCGCCAGCAGCCCCGGGACACCCTATGGCTACACCTTC
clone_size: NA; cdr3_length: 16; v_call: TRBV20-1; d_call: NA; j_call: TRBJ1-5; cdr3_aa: CSAQRRGSYSNQPQHF; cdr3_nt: TGCAGTGCCCAAAGGCGGGGGTCGTATAGCAATCAGCCCCAGCATTTT
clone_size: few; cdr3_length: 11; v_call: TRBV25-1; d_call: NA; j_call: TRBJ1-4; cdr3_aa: CASSVSEKLFF; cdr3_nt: TGTGCCAGCAGTGTCAGTGAAAAACTGTTTTTT
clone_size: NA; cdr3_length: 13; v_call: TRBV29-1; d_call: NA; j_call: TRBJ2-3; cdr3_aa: CSARTASTDTQYF; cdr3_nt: TGCAGCGCGCGGACAGCTAGCACAGATACGCAGTATTTT
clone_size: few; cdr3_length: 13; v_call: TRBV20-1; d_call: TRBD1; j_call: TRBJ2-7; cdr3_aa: CSATGQKNYEQYF; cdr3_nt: TGCAGTGCAACGGGACAGAAAAACTACGAGCAGTACTTC
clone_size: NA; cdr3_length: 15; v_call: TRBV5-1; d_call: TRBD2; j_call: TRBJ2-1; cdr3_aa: CASSLTTSGNNEQFF; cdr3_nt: TGCGCCAGCAGCTTGACGACTAGCGGAAACAATGAGCAGTTCTTC
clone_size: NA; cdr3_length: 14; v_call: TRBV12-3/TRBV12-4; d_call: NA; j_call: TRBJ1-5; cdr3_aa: CASTPESSNQPQHF; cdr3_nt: TGTGCCAGCACCCCGGAGAGTAGCAATCAGCCCCAGCATTTT
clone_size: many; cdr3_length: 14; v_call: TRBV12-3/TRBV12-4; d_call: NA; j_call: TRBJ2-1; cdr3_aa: CASSPNPPTEGQFF; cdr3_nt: TGTGCCAGCAGTCCTAACCCCCCTACCGAGGGGCAGTTCTTC
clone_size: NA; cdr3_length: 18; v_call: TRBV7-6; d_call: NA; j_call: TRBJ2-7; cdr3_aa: CASSLPPDLGVGWSEQYF; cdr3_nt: TGTGCCAGCAGCTTACCTCCGGATTTGGGCGTCGGGTGGAGCGAGCAGTACTTC
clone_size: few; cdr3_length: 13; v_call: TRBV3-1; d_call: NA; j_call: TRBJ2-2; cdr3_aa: CASSPQLAGELFF; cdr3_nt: TGTGCCAGCAGCCCACAACTGGCCGGGGAGCTGTTTTTT
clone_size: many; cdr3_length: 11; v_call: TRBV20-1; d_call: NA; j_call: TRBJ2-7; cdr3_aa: CSAPTGSEQYF; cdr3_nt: TGCAGTGCTCCCACAGGGTCCGAGCAGTACTTC
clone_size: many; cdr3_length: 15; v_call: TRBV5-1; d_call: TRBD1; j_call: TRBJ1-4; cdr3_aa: CASSPQGAPNEKLFF; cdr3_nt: TGCGCCAGCAGCCCTCAGGGGGCGCCTAATGAAAAACTGTTTTTT
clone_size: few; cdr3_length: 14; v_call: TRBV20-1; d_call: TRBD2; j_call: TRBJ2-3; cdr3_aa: CSASVAGGSDTQYF; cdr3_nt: TGCAGTGCTAGCGTAGCGGGGGGTTCTGATACGCAGTATTTT
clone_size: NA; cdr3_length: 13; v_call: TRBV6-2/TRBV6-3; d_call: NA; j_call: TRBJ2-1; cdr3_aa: CASRRGRDNEQFF; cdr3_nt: TGTGCCAGCAGACGAGGACGGGACAATGAGCAGTTCTTC
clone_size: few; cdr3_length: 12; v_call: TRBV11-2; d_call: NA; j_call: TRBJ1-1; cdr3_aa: CASSLGHQKAFF; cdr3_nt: TGTGCCAGCAGCTTAGGCCACCAGAAAGCTTTCTTT
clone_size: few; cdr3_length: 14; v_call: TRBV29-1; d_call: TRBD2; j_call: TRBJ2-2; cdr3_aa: CSVYSGGNTGELFF; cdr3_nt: TGCAGCGTTTATAGCGGGGGGAACACCGGGGAGCTGTTTTTT